This TCR beta chain was recorded in a study of beta chain features in type 1 diabetes. CDR1 is SQVTM and CDR2 is ANQGSEA in the germline V gene. The CDR3 has 13 amino acids. This clone was observed a handful of times. One junction end disagrees with the germline gene, perhaps due to a read error. The sequenced template was cDNA made from the entire isolated RNA. Clones were sequenced by immunoSEQ multiplex PCR, and TCRdb holds only the in-frame ones, with some missing. Among 500,000 to 700,000 clones, 15% were seen once, and the ten largest hold approximately 0.087%. Source material: naive CD4+ T cells from blood. The chain uses TRBV29-1 and TRBJ1-6; no firm D call. This clonotype was obtained from a man aged 18 to 35 in good health. CDR3 DNA sequence: TGCAGCGTTCAAGAGTTGTATAATTCACCCCTCCACTTT. It yields the protein CSVQELYNSPLHF. The variable domain in full, with the rest retrieved from reference TRBV29-1 and TRBJ1-6, is SAVISQKPSRDICQRGTSLTIQCQVDSQVTMMFWYRQQPGQSLTLIATANQGSEATYESGFVIDKFPISRPNLTFSTLTVSNMSPEDSSIYLCSVQELYNSPLHFGNGTRLTVT.